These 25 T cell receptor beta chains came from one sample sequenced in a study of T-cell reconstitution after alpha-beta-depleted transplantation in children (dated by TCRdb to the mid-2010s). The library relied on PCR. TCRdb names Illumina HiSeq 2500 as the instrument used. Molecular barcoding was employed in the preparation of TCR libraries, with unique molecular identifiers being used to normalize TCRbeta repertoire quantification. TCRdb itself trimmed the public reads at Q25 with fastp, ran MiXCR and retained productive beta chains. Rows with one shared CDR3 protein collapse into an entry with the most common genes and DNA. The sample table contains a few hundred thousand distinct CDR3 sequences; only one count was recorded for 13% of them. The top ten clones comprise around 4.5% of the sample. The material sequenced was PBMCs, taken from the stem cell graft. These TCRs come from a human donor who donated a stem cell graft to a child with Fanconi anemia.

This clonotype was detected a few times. The CDR3 region is CASRINNEQFF. The CDR3 nucleotides read TGTGCCAGCAGGATTAACAATGAGCAGTTCTTC. The chain links TRBV27 to TRBJ2-1, with unresolved D. The ends were cut back, 6 bases at V and 5 bases at J, with 5 bases in the middle. This CDR3 region has 11 residues. From germline, CDR1 is MNHEY and CDR2 SMNVEV (reference sequence).

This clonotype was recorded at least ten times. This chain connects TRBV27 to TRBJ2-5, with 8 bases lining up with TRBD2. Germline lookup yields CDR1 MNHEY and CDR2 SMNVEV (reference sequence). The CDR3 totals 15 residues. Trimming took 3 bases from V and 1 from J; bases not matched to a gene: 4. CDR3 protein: CASSFTRGVQETQYF. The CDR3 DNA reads TGTGCCAGCAGTTTTACGCGGGGGGTCCAAGAGACCCAGTACTTC.

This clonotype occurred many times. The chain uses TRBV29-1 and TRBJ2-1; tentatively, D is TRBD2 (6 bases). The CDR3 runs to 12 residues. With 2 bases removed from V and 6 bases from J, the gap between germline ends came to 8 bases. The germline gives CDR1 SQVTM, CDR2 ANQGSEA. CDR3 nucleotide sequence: TGCAGCGTTGAAAGGGGAGGCAATGAGCAGTTCTTC. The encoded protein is CSVERGGNEQFF.

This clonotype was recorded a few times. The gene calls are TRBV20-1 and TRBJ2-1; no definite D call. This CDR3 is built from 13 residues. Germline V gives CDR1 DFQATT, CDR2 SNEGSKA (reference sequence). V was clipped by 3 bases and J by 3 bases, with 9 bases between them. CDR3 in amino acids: CSASLGNYNEQFF. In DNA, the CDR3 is TGCAGTGCTAGCCTGGGGAACTACAATGAGCAGTTCTTC.

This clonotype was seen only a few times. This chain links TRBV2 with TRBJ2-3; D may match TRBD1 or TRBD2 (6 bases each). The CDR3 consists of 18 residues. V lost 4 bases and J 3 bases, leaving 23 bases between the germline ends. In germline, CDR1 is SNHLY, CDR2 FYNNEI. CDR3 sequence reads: CASSVTSRIGGSTDTQYF. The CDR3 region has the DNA TGTGCCAGCAGTGTAACTAGTCGTATAGGGGGGAGTACAGATACGCAGTATTTT.

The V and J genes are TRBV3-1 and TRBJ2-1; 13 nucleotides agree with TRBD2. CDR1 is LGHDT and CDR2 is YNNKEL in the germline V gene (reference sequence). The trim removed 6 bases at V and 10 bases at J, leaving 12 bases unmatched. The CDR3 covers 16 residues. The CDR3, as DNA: TGTGCCAGCAGTGAACTAGCGGGGGGGTCGACGAACGAGCAGTTCTTC. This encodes CASSELAGGSTNEQFF.

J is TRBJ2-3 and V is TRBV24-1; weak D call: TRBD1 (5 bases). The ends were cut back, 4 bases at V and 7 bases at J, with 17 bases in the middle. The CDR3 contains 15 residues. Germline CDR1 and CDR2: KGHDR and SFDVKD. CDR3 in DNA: TGTGCCACCAGTGACCCGGACACGGACGGTTATACGCAGTATTTT. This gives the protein CATSDPDTDGYTQYF.

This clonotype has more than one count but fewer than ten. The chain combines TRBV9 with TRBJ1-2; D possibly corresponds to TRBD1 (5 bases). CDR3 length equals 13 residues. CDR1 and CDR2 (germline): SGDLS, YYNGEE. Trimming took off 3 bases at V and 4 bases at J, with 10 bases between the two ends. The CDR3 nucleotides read TGTGCCAGCAGCGGACGGGACGTCTATGGCTACACCTTC. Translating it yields CASSGRDVYGYTF. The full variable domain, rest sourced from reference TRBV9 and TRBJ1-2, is DSGVTQTPKHLITATGQRVTLRCSPRSGDLSVYWYQQSLDQGLQFLIQYYNGEERAKGNILERFSAQQFPDLHSELNLSSLELGDSALYFCASSGRDVYGYTFGSGTRLTVV.

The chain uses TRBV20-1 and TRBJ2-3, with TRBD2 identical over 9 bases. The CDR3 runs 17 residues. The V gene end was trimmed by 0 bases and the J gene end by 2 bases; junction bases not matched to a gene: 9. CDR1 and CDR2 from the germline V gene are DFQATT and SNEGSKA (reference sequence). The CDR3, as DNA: TGCAGTGCTAGAGATATTGCAAGCGGGGGGTACACAGATACGCAGTATTTT. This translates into CSARDIASGGYTDTQYF.

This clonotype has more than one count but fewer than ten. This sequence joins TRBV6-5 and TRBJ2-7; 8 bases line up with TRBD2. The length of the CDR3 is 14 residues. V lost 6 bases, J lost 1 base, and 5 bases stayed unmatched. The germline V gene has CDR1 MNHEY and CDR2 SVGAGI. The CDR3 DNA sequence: TGTGCCAGCAGAATTGGACTAGCTTCCTACGAGCAGTACTTC. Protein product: CASRIGLASYEQYF.

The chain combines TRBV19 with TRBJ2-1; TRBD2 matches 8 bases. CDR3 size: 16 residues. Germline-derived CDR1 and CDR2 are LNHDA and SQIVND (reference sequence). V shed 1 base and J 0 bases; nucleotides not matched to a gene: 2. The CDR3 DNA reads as TGTGCCAGTAGTATAGGGAGCGGGAGCTCCTACAATGAGCAGTTCTTC. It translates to CASSIGSGSSYNEQFF.

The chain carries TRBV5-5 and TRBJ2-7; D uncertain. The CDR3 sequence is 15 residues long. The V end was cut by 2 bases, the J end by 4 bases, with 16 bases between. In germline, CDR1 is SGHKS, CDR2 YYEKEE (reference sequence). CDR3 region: CASSFANTAIYEQYF. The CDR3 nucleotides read TGTGCCAGCAGCTTTGCGAACACCGCTATTTACGAGCAGTACTTC.

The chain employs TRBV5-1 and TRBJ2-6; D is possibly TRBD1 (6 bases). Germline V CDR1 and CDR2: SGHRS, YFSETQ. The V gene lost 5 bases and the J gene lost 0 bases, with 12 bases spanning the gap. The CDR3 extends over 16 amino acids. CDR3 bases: TGCGCCAGCAGGACAGGTGCCAGCTCTGGGGCCAACGTCCTGACTTTC. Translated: CASRTGASSGANVLTF. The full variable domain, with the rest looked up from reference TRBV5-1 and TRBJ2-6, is KAGVTQTPRYLIKTRGQQVTLSCSPISGHRSVSWYQQTPGQGLQFLFEYFSETQRNKGNFPGRFSGRQFSNSRSEMNVSTLELGDSALYLCASRTGASSGANVLTFGAGSRLTVL.

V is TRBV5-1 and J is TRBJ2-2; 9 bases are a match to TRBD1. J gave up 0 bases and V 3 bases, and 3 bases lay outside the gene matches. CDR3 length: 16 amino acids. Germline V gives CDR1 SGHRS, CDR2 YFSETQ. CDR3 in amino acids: CASSWTGAPNTGELFF. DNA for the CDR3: TGCGCCAGCAGCTGGACAGGGGCGCCGAACACCGGGGAGCTGTTTTTT.

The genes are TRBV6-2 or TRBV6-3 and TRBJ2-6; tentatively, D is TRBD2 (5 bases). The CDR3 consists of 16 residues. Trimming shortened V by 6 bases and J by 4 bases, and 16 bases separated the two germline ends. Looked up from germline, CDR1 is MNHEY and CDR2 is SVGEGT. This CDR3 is CASRPRRDPGANVLTF. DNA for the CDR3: TGTGCCAGCAGACCTAGACGGGATCCGGGGGCCAACGTCCTGACTTTC.

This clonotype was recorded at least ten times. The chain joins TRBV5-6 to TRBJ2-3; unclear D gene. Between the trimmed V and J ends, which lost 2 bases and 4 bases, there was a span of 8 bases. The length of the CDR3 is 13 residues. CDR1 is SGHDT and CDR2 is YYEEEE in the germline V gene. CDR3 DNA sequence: TGTGCCAGCAGCTTATGGGGTGCAGATACGCAGTATTTT. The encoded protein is CASSLWGADTQYF.

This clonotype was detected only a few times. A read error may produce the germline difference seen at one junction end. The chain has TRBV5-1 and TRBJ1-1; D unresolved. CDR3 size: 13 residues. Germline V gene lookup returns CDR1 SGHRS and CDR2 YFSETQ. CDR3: CASSLAGRGTALF. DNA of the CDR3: TGCGCCAGCAGCTTGGCCGGGCGGGGTACGGCTCTCTTT.

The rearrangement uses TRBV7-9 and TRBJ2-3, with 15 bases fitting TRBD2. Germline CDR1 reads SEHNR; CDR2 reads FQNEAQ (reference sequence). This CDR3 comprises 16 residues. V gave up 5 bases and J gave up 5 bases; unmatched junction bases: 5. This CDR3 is CASSAGTSGGLDTQYF. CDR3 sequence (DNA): TGTGCCAGCAGCGCCGGGACTAGCGGGGGGTTAGATACGCAGTATTTT.

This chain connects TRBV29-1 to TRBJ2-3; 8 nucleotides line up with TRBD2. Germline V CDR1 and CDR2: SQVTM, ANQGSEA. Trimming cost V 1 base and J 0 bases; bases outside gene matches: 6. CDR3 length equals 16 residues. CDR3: CSVEGPGGTSTDTQYF. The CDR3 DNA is TGCAGCGTTGAAGGTCCGGGGGGGACCAGCACAGATACGCAGTATTTT.

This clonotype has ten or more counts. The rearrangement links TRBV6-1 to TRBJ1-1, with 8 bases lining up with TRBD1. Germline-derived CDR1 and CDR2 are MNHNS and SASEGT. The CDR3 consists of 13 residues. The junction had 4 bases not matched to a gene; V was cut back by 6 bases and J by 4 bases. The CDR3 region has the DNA TGTGCCAGCAGACTTACAGGGGGCACTGAAGCTTTCTTT. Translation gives CASRLTGGTEAFF.

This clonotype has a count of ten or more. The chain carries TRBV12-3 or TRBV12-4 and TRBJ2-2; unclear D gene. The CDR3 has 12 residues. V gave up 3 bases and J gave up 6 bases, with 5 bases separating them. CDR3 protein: CASSFAAGELFF. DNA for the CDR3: TGTGCCAGCAGTTTTGCCGCCGGGGAGCTGTTTTTT.

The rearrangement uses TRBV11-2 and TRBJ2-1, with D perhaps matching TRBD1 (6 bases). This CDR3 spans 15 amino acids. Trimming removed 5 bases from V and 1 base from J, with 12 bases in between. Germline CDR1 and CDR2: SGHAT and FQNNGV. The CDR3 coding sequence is TGTGCCAGCAGCCCTGGACAGACATCCTACAATGAGCAGTTCTTC. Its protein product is CASSPGQTSYNEQFF.

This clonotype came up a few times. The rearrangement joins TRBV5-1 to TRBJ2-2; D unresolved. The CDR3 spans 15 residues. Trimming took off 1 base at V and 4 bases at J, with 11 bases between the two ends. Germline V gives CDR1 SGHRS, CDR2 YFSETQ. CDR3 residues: CASSLSLPGTGELFF. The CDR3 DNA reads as TGCGCCAGCAGCTTGTCCCTACCGGGCACCGGGGAGCTGTTTTTT.

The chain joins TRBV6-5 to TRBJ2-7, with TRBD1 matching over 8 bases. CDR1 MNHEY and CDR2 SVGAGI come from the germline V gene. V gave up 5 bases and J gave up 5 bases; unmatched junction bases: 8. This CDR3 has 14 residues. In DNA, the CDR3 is TGTGCCAGCAGTACTACAGGGGGAGGCCACGAGCAGTACTTC. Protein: CASSTTGGGHEQYF.

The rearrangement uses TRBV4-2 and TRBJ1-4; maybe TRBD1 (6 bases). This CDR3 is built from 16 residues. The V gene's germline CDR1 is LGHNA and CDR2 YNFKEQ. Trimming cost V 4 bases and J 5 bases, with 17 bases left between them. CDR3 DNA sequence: TGTGCCAGCAGCCTAACCGGAGGGGGGATAAATGAAAAACTGTTTTTT. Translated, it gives CASSLTGGGINEKLFF.